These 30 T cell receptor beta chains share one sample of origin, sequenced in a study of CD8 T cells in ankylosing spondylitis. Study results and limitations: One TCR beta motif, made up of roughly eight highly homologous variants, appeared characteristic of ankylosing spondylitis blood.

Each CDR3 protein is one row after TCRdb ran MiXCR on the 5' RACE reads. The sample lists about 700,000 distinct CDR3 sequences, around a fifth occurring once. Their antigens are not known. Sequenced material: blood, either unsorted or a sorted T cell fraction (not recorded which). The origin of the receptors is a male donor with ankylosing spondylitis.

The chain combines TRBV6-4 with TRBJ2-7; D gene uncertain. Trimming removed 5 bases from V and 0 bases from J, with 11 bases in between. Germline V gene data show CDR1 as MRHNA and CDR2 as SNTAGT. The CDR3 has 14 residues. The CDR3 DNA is TGTGCCAGCAGTCCGTTATTTAGCTCCTACGAGCAGTACTTC. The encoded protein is CASSPLFSSYEQYF.

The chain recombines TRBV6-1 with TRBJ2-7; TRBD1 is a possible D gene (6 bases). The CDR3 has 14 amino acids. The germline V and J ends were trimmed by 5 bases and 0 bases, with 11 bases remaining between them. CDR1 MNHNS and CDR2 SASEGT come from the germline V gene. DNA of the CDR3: TGTGCCAGCAGTCGAAAGGACAGCTCCTACGAGCAGTACTTC. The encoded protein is CASSRKDSSYEQYF.

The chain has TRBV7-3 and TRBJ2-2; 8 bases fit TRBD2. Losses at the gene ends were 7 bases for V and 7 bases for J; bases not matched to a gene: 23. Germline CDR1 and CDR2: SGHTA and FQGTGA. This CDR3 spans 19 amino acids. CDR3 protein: CASNQKTLRREGPLGELFF. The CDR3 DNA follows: TGTGCCAGCAACCAGAAAACATTGCGTCGGGAGGGCCCTCTCGGGGAGCTGTTTTTT.

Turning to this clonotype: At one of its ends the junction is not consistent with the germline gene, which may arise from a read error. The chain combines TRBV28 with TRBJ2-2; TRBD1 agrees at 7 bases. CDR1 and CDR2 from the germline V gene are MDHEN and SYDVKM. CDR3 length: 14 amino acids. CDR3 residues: CASRTQGVTGEPFF. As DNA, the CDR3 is TGTGCCAGCAGAACCCAGGGGGTGACCGGGGAGCCGTTTTTT.

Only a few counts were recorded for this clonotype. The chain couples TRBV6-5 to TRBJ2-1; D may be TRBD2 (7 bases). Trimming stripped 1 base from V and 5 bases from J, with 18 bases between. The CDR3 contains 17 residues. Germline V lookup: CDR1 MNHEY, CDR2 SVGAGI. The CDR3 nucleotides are TGTGCCAGCAGTTACTGGGGGCTGGGCGGGGGTAACAATGAGCAGTTCTTC. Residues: CASSYWGLGGGNNEQFF.

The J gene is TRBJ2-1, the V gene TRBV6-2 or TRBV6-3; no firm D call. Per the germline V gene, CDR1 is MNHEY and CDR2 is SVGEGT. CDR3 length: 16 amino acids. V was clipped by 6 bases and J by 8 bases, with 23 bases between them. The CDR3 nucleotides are TGTGCCAGCAGAGTTACTGAGGCACAGCGTCTACATGAGCAGTTCTTC. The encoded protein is CASRVTEAQRLHEQFF.

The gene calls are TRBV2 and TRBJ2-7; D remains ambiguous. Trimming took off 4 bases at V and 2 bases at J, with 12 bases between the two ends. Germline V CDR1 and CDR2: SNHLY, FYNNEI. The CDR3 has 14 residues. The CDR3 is CASSGLLNPYEQYF. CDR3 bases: TGTGCCAGCAGTGGTCTACTGAACCCCTACGAGCAGTACTTC.

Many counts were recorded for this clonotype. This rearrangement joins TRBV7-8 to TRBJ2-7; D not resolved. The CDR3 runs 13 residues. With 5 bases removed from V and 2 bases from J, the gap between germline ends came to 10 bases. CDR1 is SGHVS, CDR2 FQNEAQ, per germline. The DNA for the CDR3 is TGTGCCAGCAGCGGATTAGGAGCCTACGAGCAGTACTTC. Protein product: CASSGLGAYEQYF.

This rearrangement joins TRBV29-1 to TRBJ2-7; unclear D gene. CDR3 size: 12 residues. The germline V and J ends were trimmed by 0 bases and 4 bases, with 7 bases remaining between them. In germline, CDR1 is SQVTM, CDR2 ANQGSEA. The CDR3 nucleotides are TGCAGCGTTGAAGATTTTGCTTACGAGCAGTACTTC. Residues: CSVEDFAYEQYF.

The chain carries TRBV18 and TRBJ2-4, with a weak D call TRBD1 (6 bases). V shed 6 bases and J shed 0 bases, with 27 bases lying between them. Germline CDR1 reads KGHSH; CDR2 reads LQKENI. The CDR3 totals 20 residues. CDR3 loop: CASSPSSRDVWDIAKNIQYF. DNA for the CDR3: TGTGCCAGCTCTCCTTCGAGTCGGGATGTGTGGGACATAGCCAAAAACATTCAGTACTTC.

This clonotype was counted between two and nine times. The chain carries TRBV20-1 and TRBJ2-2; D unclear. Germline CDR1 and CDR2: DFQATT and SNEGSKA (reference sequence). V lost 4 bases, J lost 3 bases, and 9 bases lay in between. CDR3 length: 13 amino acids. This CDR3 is CSATRSDTGELFF. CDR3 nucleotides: TGCAGTGCTACAAGGTCGGACACCGGGGAGCTGTTTTTT.

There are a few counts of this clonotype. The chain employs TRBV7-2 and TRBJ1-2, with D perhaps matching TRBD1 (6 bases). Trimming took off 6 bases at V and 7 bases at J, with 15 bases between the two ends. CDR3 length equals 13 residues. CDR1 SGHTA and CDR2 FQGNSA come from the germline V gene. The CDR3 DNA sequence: TGTGCCAGCAGGGTCGGGGGGCGACCTGGCTACACCTTC. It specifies CASRVGGRPGYTF.

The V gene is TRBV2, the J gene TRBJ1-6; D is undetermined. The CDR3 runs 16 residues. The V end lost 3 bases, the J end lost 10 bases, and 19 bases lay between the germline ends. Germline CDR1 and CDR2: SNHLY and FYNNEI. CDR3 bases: TGTGCCAGCAGTGACGTCAGTGGTGTATGGGCGTCACCCCTCCACTTT. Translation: CASSDVSGVWASPLHF.

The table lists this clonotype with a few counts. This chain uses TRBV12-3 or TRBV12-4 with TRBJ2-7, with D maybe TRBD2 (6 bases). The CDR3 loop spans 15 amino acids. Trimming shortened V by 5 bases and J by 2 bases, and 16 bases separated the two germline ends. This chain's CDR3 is CASSPSGFGTYEQYF. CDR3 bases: TGTGCCAGCAGTCCAAGCGGGTTTGGCACCTACGAGCAGTACTTC.

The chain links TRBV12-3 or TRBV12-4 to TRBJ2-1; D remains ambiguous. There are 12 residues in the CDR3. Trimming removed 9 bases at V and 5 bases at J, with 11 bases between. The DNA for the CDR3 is TGTGCCAGTTGGACCTCACACAATGAGCAGTTCTTC. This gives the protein CASWTSHNEQFF.

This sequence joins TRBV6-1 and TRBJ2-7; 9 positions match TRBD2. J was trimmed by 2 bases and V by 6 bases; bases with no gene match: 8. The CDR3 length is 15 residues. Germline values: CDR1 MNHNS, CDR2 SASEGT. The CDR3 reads CASSPTRGGAYEQYF. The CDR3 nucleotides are TGTGCCAGCAGCCCTACTCGCGGGGGGGCCTACGAGCAGTACTTC.

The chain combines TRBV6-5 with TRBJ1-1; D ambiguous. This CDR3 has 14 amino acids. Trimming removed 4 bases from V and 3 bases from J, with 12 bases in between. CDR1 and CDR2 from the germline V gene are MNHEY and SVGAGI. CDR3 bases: TGTGCCAGCAGTTGGGAGGGTAGGTACACTGAAGCTTTCTTT. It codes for CASSWEGRYTEAFF.

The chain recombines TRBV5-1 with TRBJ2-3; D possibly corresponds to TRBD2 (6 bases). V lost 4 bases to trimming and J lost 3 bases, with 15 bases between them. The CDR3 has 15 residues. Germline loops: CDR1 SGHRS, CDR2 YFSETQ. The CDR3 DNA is TGCGCCAGCAGCCAGCGCGGGGTGGCGACAGATACGCAGTATTTT. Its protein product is CASSQRGVATDTQYF.

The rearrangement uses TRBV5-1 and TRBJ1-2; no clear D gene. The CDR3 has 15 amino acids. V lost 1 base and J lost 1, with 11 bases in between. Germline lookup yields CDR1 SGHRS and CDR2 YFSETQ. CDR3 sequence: CASSLKPQDNYGYTF. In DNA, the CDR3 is TGCGCCAGCAGCTTGAAGCCCCAAGATAACTATGGCTACACCTTC.

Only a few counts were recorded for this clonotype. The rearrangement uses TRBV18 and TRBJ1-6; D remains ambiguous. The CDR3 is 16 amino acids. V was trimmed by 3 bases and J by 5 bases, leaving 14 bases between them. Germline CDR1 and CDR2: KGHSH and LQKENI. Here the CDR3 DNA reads TGTGCCAGCTCACCGGGAGGACTCAGCCATAATTCACCCCTCCACTTT. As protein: CASSPGGLSHNSPLHF.

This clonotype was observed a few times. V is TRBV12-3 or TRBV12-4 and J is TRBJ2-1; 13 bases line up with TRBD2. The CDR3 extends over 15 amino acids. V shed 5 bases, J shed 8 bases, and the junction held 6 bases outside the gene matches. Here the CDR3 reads CASSLTSGRTDEQFF. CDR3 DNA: TGTGCCAGCAGTCTGACTAGCGGGAGGACGGATGAGCAGTTCTTC.

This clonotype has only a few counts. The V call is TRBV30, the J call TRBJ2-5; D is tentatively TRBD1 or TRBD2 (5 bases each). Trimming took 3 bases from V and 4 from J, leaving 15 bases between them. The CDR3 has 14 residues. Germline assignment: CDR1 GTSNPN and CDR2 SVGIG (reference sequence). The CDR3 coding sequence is TGTGCCTGGAGACGGGGTGGGGGTCCAGAGACCCAGTACTTC. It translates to CAWRRGGGPETQYF. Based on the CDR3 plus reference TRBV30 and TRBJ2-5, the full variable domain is SQTIHQWPATLVQPVGSPLSLECTVEGTSNPNLYWYRQAAGRGLQLLFYSVGIGQISSEVPQNLSASRPQDRQFILSSKKLLLSDSGFYLCAWRRGGGPETQYFGPGTRLLVL.

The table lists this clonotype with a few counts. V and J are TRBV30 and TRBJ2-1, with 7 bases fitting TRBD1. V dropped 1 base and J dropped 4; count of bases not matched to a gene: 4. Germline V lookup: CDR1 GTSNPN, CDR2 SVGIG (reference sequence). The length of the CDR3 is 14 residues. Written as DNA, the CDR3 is TGTGCCTGGAGTGGGACAGGACATTACAATGAGCAGTTCTTC. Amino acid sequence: CAWSGTGHYNEQFF.

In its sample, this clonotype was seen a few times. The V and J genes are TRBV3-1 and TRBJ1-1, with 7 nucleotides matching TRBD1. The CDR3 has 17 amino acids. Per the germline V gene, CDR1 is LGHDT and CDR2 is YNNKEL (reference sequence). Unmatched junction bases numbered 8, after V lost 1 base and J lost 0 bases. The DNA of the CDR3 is TGTGCCAGCAGCCAAGCCCTCGGGACAGCTATGAACACTGAAGCTTTCTTT. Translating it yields CASSQALGTAMNTEAFF.

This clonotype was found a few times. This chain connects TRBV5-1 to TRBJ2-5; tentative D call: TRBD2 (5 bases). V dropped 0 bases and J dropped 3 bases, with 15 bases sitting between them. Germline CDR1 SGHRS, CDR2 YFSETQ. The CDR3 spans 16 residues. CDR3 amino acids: CASSLGGGGLEETQYF. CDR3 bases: TGCGCCAGCAGCTTGGGTGGAGGTGGTCTGGAAGAGACCCAGTACTTC.

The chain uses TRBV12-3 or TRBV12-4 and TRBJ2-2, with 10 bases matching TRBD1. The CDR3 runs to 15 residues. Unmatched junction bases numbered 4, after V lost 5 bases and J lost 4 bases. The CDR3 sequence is CASSPTGGSTGELFF. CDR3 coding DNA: TGTGCCAGCAGTCCGACAGGGGGCAGCACCGGGGAGCTGTTTTTT.

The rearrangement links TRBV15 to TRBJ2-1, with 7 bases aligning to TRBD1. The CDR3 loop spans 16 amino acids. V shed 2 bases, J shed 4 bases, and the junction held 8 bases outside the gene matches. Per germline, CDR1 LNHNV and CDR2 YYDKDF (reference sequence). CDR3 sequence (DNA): TGTGCCACCAGCAGACAAAGGGACAGTTTATACAATGAGCAGTTCTTC. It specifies CATSRQRDSLYNEQFF.

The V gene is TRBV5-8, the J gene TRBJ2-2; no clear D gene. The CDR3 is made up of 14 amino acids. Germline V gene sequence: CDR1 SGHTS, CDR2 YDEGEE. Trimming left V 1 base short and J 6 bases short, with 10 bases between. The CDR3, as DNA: TGTGCCAGCAGCTTGAATAGCCCTGCCGGGGAGCTGTTTTTT. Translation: CASSLNSPAGELFF. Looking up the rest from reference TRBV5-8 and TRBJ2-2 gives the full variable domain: EAGVTQSPTHLIKTRGQQATLRCSPISGHTSVYWYQQALGLGLQFLLWYDEGEERNRGNFPPRFSGRQFPNYSSELNVNALELEDSALYLCASSLNSPAGELFFGEGSRLTVL.

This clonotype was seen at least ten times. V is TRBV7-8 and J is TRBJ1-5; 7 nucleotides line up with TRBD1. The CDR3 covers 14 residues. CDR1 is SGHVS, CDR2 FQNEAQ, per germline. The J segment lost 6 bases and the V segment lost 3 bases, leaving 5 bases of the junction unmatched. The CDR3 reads CASSFTGDGQPQHF. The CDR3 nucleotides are TGTGCCAGCAGCTTTACAGGGGACGGTCAGCCCCAGCATTTT. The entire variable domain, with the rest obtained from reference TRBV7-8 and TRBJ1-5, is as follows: GAGVSQSPRYKVAKRGQDVALRCDPISGHVSLFWYQQALGQGPEFLTYFQNEAQLDKSGLPSDRFFAERPEGSVSTLKIQRTQQEDSAVYLCASSFTGDGQPQHFGDGTRLSIL.

In nucleotides, the CDR3 is TGTGCCAGCGCCGAAATCGACCGGAGCTCCTACAATGAGCAGTTCTTC. Residues: CASAEIDRSSYNEQFF. This chain uses TRBV2 with TRBJ2-1; no definite D call. The germline CDR1 and CDR2 sequences are SNHLY and FYNNEI. The CDR3 runs 16 residues. Deletions cut 8 bases from V and 0 bases from J, with 17 bases between.